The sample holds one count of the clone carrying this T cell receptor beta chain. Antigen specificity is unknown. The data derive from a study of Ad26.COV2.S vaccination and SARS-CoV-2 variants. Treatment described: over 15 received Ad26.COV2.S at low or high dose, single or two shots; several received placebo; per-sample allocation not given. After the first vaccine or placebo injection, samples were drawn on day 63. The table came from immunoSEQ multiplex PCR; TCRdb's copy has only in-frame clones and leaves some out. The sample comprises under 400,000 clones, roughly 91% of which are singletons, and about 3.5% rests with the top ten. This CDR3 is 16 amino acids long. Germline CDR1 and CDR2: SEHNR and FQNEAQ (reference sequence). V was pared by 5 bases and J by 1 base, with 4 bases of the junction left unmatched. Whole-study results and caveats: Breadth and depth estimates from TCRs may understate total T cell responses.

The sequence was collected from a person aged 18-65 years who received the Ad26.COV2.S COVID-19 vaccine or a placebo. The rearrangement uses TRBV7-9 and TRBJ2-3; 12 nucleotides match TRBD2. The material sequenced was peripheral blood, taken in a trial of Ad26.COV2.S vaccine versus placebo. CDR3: CASSLGLAGRTDTQYF. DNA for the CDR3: TGTGCCAGCAGCCTGGGACTAGCGGGCCGCACAGATACGCAGTATTTT.